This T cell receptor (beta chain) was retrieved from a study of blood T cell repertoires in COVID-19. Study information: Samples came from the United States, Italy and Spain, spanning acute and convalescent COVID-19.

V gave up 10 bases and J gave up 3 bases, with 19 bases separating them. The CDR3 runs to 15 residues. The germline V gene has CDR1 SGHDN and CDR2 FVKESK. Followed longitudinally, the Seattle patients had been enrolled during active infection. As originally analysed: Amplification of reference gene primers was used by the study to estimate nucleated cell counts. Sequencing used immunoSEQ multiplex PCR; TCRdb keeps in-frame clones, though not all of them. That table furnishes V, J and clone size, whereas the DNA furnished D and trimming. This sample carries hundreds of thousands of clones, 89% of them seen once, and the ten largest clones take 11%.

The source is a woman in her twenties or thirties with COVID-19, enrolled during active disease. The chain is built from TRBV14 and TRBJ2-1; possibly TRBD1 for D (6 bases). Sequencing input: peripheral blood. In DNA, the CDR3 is TGTGCCACCGCCAAACTGACAGGTAACTACAATGAGCAGTTCTTC. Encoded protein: CATAKLTGNYNEQFF.